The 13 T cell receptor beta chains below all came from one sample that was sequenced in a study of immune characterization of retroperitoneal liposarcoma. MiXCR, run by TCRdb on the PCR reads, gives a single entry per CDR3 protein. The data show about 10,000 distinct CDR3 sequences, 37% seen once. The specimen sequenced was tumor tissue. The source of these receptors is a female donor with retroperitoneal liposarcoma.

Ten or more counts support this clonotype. The CDR3 DNA follows: TGTGCCAGCAGTGAAGCGCTAACAGTCGCCTACGAGCAGTACTTC. This sequence encodes CASSEALTVAYEQYF. The V gene is TRBV6-1, the J gene TRBJ2-7; no definite D call. The V gene lost 0 bases and the J gene lost 2 bases, with 11 bases spanning the gap. The CDR3 has 15 amino acids. CDR1 is MNHNS, CDR2 SASEGT, per germline.

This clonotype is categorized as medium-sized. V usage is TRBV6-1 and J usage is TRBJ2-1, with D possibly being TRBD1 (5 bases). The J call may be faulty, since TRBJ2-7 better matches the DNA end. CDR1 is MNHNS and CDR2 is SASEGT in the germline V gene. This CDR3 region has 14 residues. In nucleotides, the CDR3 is TGTGCCAGCAGTACCGGACATACCCTCTACGAGCAGTACTTC. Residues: CASSTGHTLYEQYF.

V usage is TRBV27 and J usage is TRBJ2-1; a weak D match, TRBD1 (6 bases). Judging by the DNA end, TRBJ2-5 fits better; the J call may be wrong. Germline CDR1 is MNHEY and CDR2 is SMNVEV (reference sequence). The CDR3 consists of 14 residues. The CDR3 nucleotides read TGTGCCAGCAGTCCCCGAGGACAGCGGGAGACCCAGTACTTC. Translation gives CASSPRGQRETQYF.

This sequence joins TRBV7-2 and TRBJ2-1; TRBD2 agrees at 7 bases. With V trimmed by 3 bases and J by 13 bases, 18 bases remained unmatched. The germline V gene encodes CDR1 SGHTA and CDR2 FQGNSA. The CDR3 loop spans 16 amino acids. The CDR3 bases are TGTGCCAGCAGCTTCTCCTTCAGCGGGGCCCAAGAGACCCAGTTCTTC. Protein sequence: CASSFSFSGAQETQFF.

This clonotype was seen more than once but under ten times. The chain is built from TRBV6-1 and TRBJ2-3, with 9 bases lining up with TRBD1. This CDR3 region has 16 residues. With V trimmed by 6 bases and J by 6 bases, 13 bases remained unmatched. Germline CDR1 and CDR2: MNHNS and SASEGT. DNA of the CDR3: TGTGCCAGCAGGGAATACCCCGGGACAGGGAGTGATACGCAGTATTTT. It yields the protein CASREYPGTGSDTQYF.

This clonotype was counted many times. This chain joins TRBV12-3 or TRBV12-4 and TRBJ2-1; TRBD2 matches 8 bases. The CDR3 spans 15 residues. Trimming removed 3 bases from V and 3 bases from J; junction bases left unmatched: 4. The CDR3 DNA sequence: TGTGCCAGCAGTTTCATAACTAGCGGCTACAATGAGCAGTTCTTC. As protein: CASSFITSGYNEQFF.

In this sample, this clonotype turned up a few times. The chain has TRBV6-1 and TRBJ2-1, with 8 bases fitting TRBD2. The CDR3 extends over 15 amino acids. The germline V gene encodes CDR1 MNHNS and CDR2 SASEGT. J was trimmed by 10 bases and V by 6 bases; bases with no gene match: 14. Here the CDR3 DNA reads TGTGCCAGCAGCCTAGCGGGCGACCTTCCCTACGAGCAGTTCTTC. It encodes CASSLAGDLPYEQFF.

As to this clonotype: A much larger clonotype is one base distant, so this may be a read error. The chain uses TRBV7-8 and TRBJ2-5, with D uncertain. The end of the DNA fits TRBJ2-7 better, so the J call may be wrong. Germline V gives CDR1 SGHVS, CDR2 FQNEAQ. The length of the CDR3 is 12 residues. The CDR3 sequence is CASSLVKGEQYF. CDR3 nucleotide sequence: TGTGCCAGCAGCTTAGTGAAGGGCGAGCAGTACTTC.

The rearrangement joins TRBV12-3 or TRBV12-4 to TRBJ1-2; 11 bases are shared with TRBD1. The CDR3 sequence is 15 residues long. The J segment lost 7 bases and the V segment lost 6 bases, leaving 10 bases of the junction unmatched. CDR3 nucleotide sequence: TGTGCCAGCAGCCCCAAAGGACAGGGGGCTGGTGGCTACACCTTC. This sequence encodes CASSPKGQGAGGYTF.

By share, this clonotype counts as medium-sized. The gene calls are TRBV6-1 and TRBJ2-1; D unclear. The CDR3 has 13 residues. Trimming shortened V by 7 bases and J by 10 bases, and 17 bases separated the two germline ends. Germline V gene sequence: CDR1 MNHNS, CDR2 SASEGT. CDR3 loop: CASNPGVAYEQFF. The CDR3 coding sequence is TGTGCCAGCAATCCCGGCGTCGCCTACGAGCAGTTCTTC.

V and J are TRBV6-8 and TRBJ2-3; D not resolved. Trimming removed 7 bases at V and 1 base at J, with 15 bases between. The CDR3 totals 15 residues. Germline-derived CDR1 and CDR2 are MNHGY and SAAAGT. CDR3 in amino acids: CASTPDASGTDTQYF. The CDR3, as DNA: TGTGCCAGCACCCCCGACGCCTCAGGCACAGATACGCAGTATTTT.

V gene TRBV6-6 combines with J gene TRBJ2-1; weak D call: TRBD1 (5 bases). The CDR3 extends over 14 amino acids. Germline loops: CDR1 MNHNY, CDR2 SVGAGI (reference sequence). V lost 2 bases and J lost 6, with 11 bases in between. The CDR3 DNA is TGTGCCAGCAGTTACCTGACAGAAGGCAATGAGCAGTTCTTC. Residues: CASSYLTEGNEQFF.

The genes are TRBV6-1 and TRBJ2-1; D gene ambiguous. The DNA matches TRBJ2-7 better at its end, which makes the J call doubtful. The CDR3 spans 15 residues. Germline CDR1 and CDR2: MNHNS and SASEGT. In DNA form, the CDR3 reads TGTGCCAGTTCATTTCCGGGCCACACCTCCTACGAGCAGTACTTC. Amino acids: CASSFPGHTSYEQYF.